The 10 T cell receptor beta chains below were found in one sample sequenced in a study of T cell responses to AZD1222 COVID-19 vaccine. Only in-frame clones appear in the TCRdb table, and some are missing; sequencing was by immunoSEQ multiplex PCR. The repertoire holds 200,000 to 300,000 clones, with approximately 95% as singletons. Material: peripheral blood, obtained on day 0 of AZD1222 vaccination. These receptors originate from an adult in good health.

DNA for the CDR3: TGTGCCAGCAGCCCCTTACTAGCGGCGTACAATGAGCAGTTCTTC. It yields the protein CASSPLLAAYNEQFF. The V call is TRBV9, the J call TRBJ2-1; 8 bases map to TRBD2. The germline gives CDR1 SGDLS, CDR2 YYNGEE. There are 15 residues in the CDR3. The junction had 7 bases not matched to a gene; V was cut back by 4 bases and J by 4 bases.

The chain couples TRBV5-1 to TRBJ1-1; D not resolved. The CDR3 runs to 15 residues. CDR1 is SGHRS, CDR2 YFSETQ, per germline. V lost 4 bases, J lost 0 bases, and 13 bases lay in between. The CDR3 bases are TGCGCCAGCAGCCAGACGAGGGAGGTGAACACTGAAGCTTTCTTT. Its translation: CASSQTREVNTEAFF.

The CDR3: CASSLDPWGPETQYF. CDR3 coding DNA: TGTGCCAGCAGCTTAGATCCCTGGGGACCGGAGACCCAGTACTTC. The J gene is TRBJ2-5, the V gene TRBV11-2; D possibly uses TRBD1 or TRBD2 (5 bases each). CDR1 and CDR2 from the germline V gene are SGHAT and FQNNGV. Trimming removed 0 bases at V and 5 bases at J, with 13 bases between. CDR3 size: 15 residues.

The chain is built from TRBV7-8 and TRBJ2-7; 9 nucleotides align to TRBD1. The germline gives CDR1 SGHVS, CDR2 FQNEAQ. CDR3 length: 13 amino acids. Trimming took 1 base from V and 6 from J; bases not matched to a gene: 1. In nucleotides, the CDR3 is TGTGCCAGCAGCTTAGGGGACAGGGCCGAGCAGTACTTC. Amino acid sequence: CASSLGDRAEQYF.

Only a few counts were recorded for this clone. This rearrangement joins TRBV19 to TRBJ1-4; TRBD1 matches 12 bases. The CDR3 extends over 13 amino acids. J lost 8 bases, V lost 6 bases, and 1 base had no gene match. Per the germline V gene, CDR1 is LNHDA and CDR2 is SQIVND (reference sequence). The CDR3 protein is CASRGTGGEKLFF. The CDR3 bases are TGTGCCAGTAGGGGGACAGGGGGCGAAAAACTGTTTTTT.

V usage is TRBV5-1 and J usage is TRBJ1-3; D is uncertain. Germline CDR1 and CDR2: SGHRS and YFSETQ. The CDR3 sequence is 14 residues long. Trimming took off 4 bases at V and 4 bases at J, with 12 bases between the two ends. DNA of the CDR3: TGCGCCAGCAGCACCAACTCCGGCGGAAACACCATATATTTT. Residues: CASSTNSGGNTIYF.

This chain connects TRBV28 to TRBJ1-1; D not certain. This CDR3 is built from 14 residues. Germline V CDR1 and CDR2: MDHEN, SYDVKM. V lost 3 bases to trimming and J lost 0 bases, with 8 bases between them. DNA of the CDR3: TGTGCCAGCAGTTTTAAACAGATGAACACTGAAGCTTTCTTT. The encoded protein is CASSFKQMNTEAFF.

The V and J genes are TRBV29-1 and TRBJ2-1; TRBD1 or TRBD2 may be the D gene (6 bases each). The CDR3 extends over 15 amino acids. V gave up 7 bases and J gave up 8 bases, with 24 bases separating them. From germline, CDR1 is SQVTM and CDR2 ANQGSEA. CDR3 loop: CSGEIGGAEFDEQFF. The DNA of the CDR3 is TGCAGCGGCGAGATCGGGGGCGCAGAGTTTGATGAGCAGTTCTTC.

This chain connects TRBV19 to TRBJ2-5; no firm D call. The length of the CDR3 is 15 residues. Trimming removed 4 bases from V and 2 bases from J, with 14 bases in between. The germline gives CDR1 LNHDA, CDR2 SQIVND (reference sequence). For the CDR3, the DNA is TGTGCCAGTAGTACCGGTGGTGGTATTCAAGAGACCCAGTACTTC. This encodes CASSTGGGIQETQYF.

The chain links TRBV13 to TRBJ1-3, with D perhaps matching TRBD1 (5 bases). The CDR3 is 14 residues long. Germline lookup yields CDR1 PRHDT and CDR2 FYEKMQ (reference sequence). Trimming left V 5 bases short and J 2 bases short, with 10 bases between. CDR3 in DNA: TGTGCCAGCAGCGCTCGGGGGGCTGGAAACACCATATATTTT. Amino acids: CASSARGAGNTIYF.